Below are 30 T cell receptor beta chains sequenced from a single sample in a study of PD-L1 blockade in urothelial cancer. Data came from immunoSEQ multiplex PCR; TCRdb stores just in-frame clones and leaves some out. Among some 50,000 clones listed, approximately 90% were seen once. Sequenced material: PBMCs, taken around atezolizumab (anti-PD-L1) treatment. These receptors all stem from a man aged 80 or over with urothelial cancer.

This CDR3 reads CASSQDFVLHNEQFF. The CDR3, as DNA: TGCGCCAGCAGCCAAGATTTTGTCCTACACAATGAGCAGTTCTTC. This chain links TRBV4-3 with TRBJ2-1, with D unclear. Per germline, CDR1 LGHNA and CDR2 YSLEER. CDR3 length: 15 residues. V was trimmed by 0 bases and J by 5 bases, leaving 11 bases between them.

The V and J genes are TRBV7-9 and TRBJ1-1; 7 bases align to TRBD1. V was pared by 1 base and J by 1 base, with 12 bases of the junction left unmatched. The CDR3 is made up of 18 amino acids. Germline V gene data show CDR1 as SEHNR and CDR2 as FQNEAQ (reference sequence). The CDR3 region is CASSLGRTGKGQNTEAFF. In DNA form, the CDR3 reads TGTGCCAGCAGCTTAGGGCGGACAGGCAAGGGGCAGAACACTGAAGCTTTCTTT.

The rearrangement joins TRBV5-1 to TRBJ2-5, with 11 positions matching TRBD1. Germline trimming cut 3 bases from V and 5 bases from J; bases unmatched to any gene: 3. The germline gives CDR1 SGHRS, CDR2 YFSETQ. The CDR3 spans 14 residues. The CDR3 spells CASSSGQGDETQYF. In DNA, the CDR3 is TGCGCCAGCAGCTCGGGACAGGGGGACGAGACCCAGTACTTC.

V and J are TRBV4-1 and TRBJ2-7; 10 bases fit TRBD1. CDR3 size: 18 residues. The trim removed 4 bases at V and 0 bases at J, leaving 12 bases unmatched. CDR1 is MGHRA and CDR2 is YSYEKL in the germline V gene. The CDR3 loop reads CASSRLSGGQGSSYEQYF. The CDR3 DNA is TGCGCCAGCAGCCGCCTCTCAGGGGGACAGGGGAGCTCCTACGAGCAGTACTTC.

The chain recombines TRBV6-1 with TRBJ2-7, with TRBD2 identical over 7 bases. Trimming cost V 2 bases and J 6 bases; bases outside gene matches: 7. Germline V gene data show CDR1 as MNHNS and CDR2 as SASEGT. The CDR3 has 14 residues. CDR3: CASSERTSIGEQYF. CDR3 coding DNA: TGTGCCAGCAGTGAAAGGACTAGTATAGGCGAGCAGTACTTC.

There are a few counts of this clone. This chain joins TRBV28 and TRBJ2-1, with 8 bases aligning to TRBD2. Germline V gene lookup returns CDR1 MDHEN and CDR2 SYDVKM. V was pared by 6 bases and J by 10 bases, with 11 bases of the junction left unmatched. The CDR3 loop spans 14 amino acids. The CDR3 protein is CASRISGKKEEQFF. The DNA of the CDR3 is TGTGCCAGCAGAATTAGCGGGAAGAAGGAAGAGCAGTTCTTC.

This CDR3 is CASQPDKNTEAFF. The CDR3 DNA follows: TGTGCCAGTCAACCAGACAAGAACACTGAAGCTTTCTTT. The rearrangement uses TRBV6-6 and TRBJ1-1; D not resolved. The CDR3 totals 13 residues. The V and J ends lost 9 bases and 1 base respectively, with 12 bases between them. Germline V CDR1 and CDR2: MNHNY, SVGAGI (reference sequence).

The chain recombines TRBV28 with TRBJ2-3; 7 bases are shared with TRBD2. Losses at the gene ends were 6 bases for V and 3 bases for J; bases not matched to a gene: 3. This CDR3 contains 13 residues. Germline-derived CDR1 and CDR2 are MDHEN and SYDVKM. The DNA of the CDR3 is TGTGCCAGCAGATCTAGCGGAACAGATACGCAGTATTTT. Its protein product is CASRSSGTDTQYF. The whole variable domain, remainder taken from reference TRBV28 and TRBJ2-3, is DVKVTQSSRYLVKRTGEKVFLECVQDMDHENMFWYRQDPGLGLRLIYFSYDVKMKEKGDIPEGYSVSREKKERFSLILESASTNQTSMYLCASRSSGTDTQYFGPGTRLTVL.

The rearrangement links TRBV21-1 to TRBJ2-7; the D call of TRBD1 is as the table states it, not checked on the DNA. TRBV21-1 is listed as a pseudogene. The CDR3 spans 13 residues. The CDR3 spells CARDRGLSYEQYF. Here the CDR3 DNA reads TGTGCCAGGGACAGGGGCCTCTCCTACGAGCAGTACTTC.

The DNA for the CDR3 is TGCAGTGCGGCAGCGAAGGATACGCAGTATTTT. As protein: CSAAAKDTQYF. This chain links TRBV20-1 with TRBJ2-3; D not resolved. Germline V gene sequence: CDR1 DFQATT, CDR2 SNEGSKA (reference sequence). This CDR3 comprises 11 residues. Trimming removed 6 bases at V and 6 bases at J, with 10 bases between.

V is TRBV4-3 and J is TRBJ2-1, with TRBD2 as a possible D gene (5 bases). CDR3 size: 14 residues. Per germline, CDR1 LGHNA and CDR2 YSLEER. V shed 0 bases and J shed 15 bases, with 18 bases lying between them. CDR3 in DNA: TGCGCCAGCAGCCAAGATACCCCCGTGGGGAGCCTGTTCTTC. The encoded protein is CASSQDTPVGSLFF.

The genes are TRBV19 and TRBJ2-5, with 9 positions matching TRBD1. Germline V CDR1 and CDR2: LNHDA, SQIVND (reference sequence). V shed 4 bases and J 2 bases; nucleotides not matched to a gene: 5. The CDR3 length is 15 residues. CDR3 DNA sequence: TGTGCCAGTAGTACGGGACAGGGATATCAAGAGACCCAGTACTTC. Translation: CASSTGQGYQETQYF. Supplemented by reference TRBV19 and TRBJ2-5, the full variable domain reads DGGITQSPKYLFRKEGQNVTLSCEQNLNHDAMYWYRQDPGQGLRLIYYSQIVNDFQKGDIAEGYSVSREKKESFPLTVTSAQKNPTAFYLCASSTGQGYQETQYFGPGTRLLVL.

This clone was observed once. This chain joins TRBV4-3 and TRBJ1-1; D gene ambiguous. With 0 bases removed from V and 5 bases from J, the gap between germline ends came to 7 bases. Germline V lookup: CDR1 LGHNA, CDR2 YSLEER. The CDR3 runs to 13 residues. In nucleotides, the CDR3 is TGCGCCAGCAGCCAAGATCGAGGGACTGAAGCTTTCTTT. Translated, it gives CASSQDRGTEAFF.

The chain has TRBV5-5 and TRBJ1-2; D may be TRBD1 (5 bases). V lost 4 bases and J lost 0, with 13 bases in between. This CDR3 has 15 residues. Per germline, CDR1 SGHKS and CDR2 YYEKEE (reference sequence). CDR3 loop: CASSLSGGSNYGYTF. The CDR3 region has the DNA TGTGCCAGCAGCCTATCCGGGGGTTCTAACTATGGCTACACCTTC.

J is TRBJ2-1 and V is TRBV18, with 9 bases matching TRBD2. The CDR3 is 16 residues long. V was clipped by 2 bases and J by 9 bases; unmatched bases: 11. Germline V gene sequence: CDR1 KGHSH, CDR2 LQKENI. CDR3 amino acids: CASSPYTQREEVEQFF. CDR3 DNA: TGTGCCAGCTCACCATACACCCAGCGGGAGGAGGTTGAGCAGTTCTTC. Full variable domain (missing parts from reference TRBV18 and TRBJ2-1): NAGVMQNPRHLVRRRGQEARLRCSPMKGHSHVYWYRQLPEEGLKFMVYLQKENIIDESGMPKERFSAEFPKEGPSILRIQQVVRGDSAAYFCASSPYTQREEVEQFFGPGTRLTVL.

V and J are TRBV10-3 and TRBJ2-2; possibly TRBD1 for D (5 bases). Trimming took 6 bases from V and 1 from J, leaving 9 bases between them. Germline CDR1 is ENHRY and CDR2 is SYGVKD. The CDR3 is 14 residues long. The CDR3 sequence: CAIRDKQNTGELFF. CDR3 coding DNA: TGTGCCATCAGGGACAAACAGAACACCGGGGAGCTGTTTTTT.

This clone is classed as medium-sized (0.01 to 0.1%). The chain is built from TRBV2 and TRBJ1-5; 7 nucleotides line up with TRBD1. CDR1 is SNHLY, CDR2 FYNNEI, per germline. Germline trimming cut 1 base from V and 5 bases from J; bases unmatched to any gene: 5. CDR3 length: 15 amino acids. This chain's CDR3 is CASSEDRGHYQPQHF. CDR3 nucleotide sequence: TGTGCCAGCAGTGAAGACAGGGGTCACTATCAGCCCCAGCATTTT.

V and J are TRBV30 and TRBJ2-3, with TRBD1 identical over 9 bases. Trimming cost V 2 bases and J 4 bases; bases outside gene matches: 7. This CDR3 is 15 amino acids long. Germline-derived CDR1 and CDR2 are GTSNPN and SVGIG (reference sequence). Here the CDR3 DNA reads TGTGCCTGGAGTAGGACAGGGGAACGGGCAGATACGCAGTATTTT. Its protein is CAWSRTGERADTQYF.

This clone has a handful of counts. The V gene is TRBV7-9, the J gene TRBJ2-5, with 9 nucleotides matching TRBD1. Unmatched junction bases numbered 5, after V lost 6 bases and J lost 9 bases. The CDR3 sequence is 12 residues long. Germline V gives CDR1 SEHNR, CDR2 FQNEAQ (reference sequence). The CDR3 DNA reads as TGTGCCAGCAGTCGTGACAGGGGGGCCCAGTACTTC. Translated: CASSRDRGAQYF.

This clone was seen more than once but under ten times. This chain uses TRBV10-2 with TRBJ2-1; D not resolved. Trimming pared 4 bases from V and 12 bases from J, leaving 13 bases between. The V gene's germline CDR1 is WSHSY and CDR2 SAAADI. CDR3 length: 12 residues. The CDR3 loop reads CASSARHRGQFF. CDR3 in DNA: TGCGCCAGCAGTGCTAGGCACCGTGGGCAGTTCTTC.

The V gene is TRBV2, the J gene TRBJ2-1; TRBD2 agrees at 7 bases. The V gene end was trimmed by 6 bases and the J gene end by 0 bases; junction bases not matched to a gene: 8. The V gene's germline CDR1 is SNHLY and CDR2 FYNNEI. This CDR3 region has 16 residues. The CDR3 spells CASSILASLSYNEQFF. The CDR3 DNA reads TGTGCCAGCAGCATACTAGCGTCACTCTCCTACAATGAGCAGTTCTTC.

The chain has TRBV5-1 and TRBJ1-1; tentative D call: TRBD1 (5 bases). The germline gives CDR1 SGHRS, CDR2 YFSETQ. The V and J ends lost 0 bases and 1 base respectively, with 10 bases between them. This CDR3 region has 15 residues. This CDR3 reads CASSLVPGGNTEAFF. In DNA, the CDR3 is TGCGCCAGCAGCTTGGTGCCCGGGGGGAACACTGAAGCTTTCTTT.

The rearrangement links TRBV7-2 to TRBJ2-1; 11 bases agree with TRBD2. Looked up from germline, CDR1 is SGHTA and CDR2 is FQGNSA. This CDR3 has 16 residues. The junction had 2 bases not matched to a gene; V was cut back by 4 bases and J by 0 bases. The CDR3 protein is CASSSLAGGSYNEQFF. CDR3 nucleotides: TGTGCCAGCAGCTCCCTAGCGGGAGGCTCCTACAATGAGCAGTTCTTC.

This clone was counted once. The genes are TRBV6-5 and TRBJ2-3; 11 bases line up with TRBD2. CDR1 is MNHEY, CDR2 SVGAGI, per germline. The CDR3 has 16 amino acids. With V trimmed by 0 bases and J by 1 base, 0 bases remained unmatched. The CDR3 sequence is CASSYSLAGGTDTQYF. CDR3 nucleotides: TGTGCCAGCAGTTACTCACTAGCGGGAGGCACAGATACGCAGTATTTT.

The V and J genes are TRBV5-6 and TRBJ2-7; 10 bases agree with TRBD2. From germline, CDR1 is SGHDT and CDR2 YYEEEE. V trimming: 1 base; J trimming: 2 bases; junction bases outside the gene matches: 3. The CDR3 covers 15 residues. CDR3 in amino acids: CASSLIAGGPYEQYF. CDR3 in DNA: TGTGCCAGCAGCTTGATAGCGGGAGGACCCTACGAGCAGTACTTC. The whole variable domain, remainder taken from reference TRBV5-6 and TRBJ2-7, is DAGVTQSPTHLIKTRGQQVTLRCSPKSGHDTVSWYQQALGQGPQFIFQYYEEEERQRGNFPDRFSGHQFPNYSSELNVNALLLGDSALYLCASSLIAGGPYEQYFGPGTRLTVT.

V is TRBV5-4 and J is TRBJ2-7, with TRBD2 matching over 8 bases. The CDR3 is 15 residues long. V was clipped by 4 bases and J by 4 bases; unmatched bases: 10. Germline loops: CDR1 SGHNT, CDR2 YYREEE (reference sequence). For the CDR3, the DNA is TGTGCCAGCAGCCGTTTAGCGGGAATTCGATACGAGCAGTACTTC. It translates to CASSRLAGIRYEQYF.

V is TRBV19 and J is TRBJ1-1; maybe TRBD1 (6 bases). V was pared by 6 bases and J by 3 bases, with 14 bases between. The germline CDR1 and CDR2 sequences are LNHDA and SQIVND (reference sequence). The CDR3 length is 14 residues. CDR3 DNA sequence: TGTGCCAGTAGGTTAACAGGGAGCGACACTGAAGCTTTCTTT. Encoded protein: CASRLTGSDTEAFF.

V is TRBV7-9 and J is TRBJ2-5, with 7 bases matching TRBD1. With V trimmed by 6 bases and J by 4 bases, 8 bases remained unmatched. The V gene's germline CDR1 is SEHNR and CDR2 FQNEAQ (reference sequence). The CDR3 has 14 amino acids. This CDR3 is CASSFTGDRETQYF. CDR3 DNA: TGTGCCAGCAGTTTTACAGGGGACCGAGAGACCCAGTACTTC.

The rearrangement joins TRBV2 to TRBJ1-4; no firm D call. The germline V and J ends were trimmed by 11 bases and 2 bases, with 15 bases remaining between them. The germline V gene has CDR1 SNHLY and CDR2 FYNNEI. This CDR3 has 14 residues. CDR3 loop: CASRDAGTNEKLFF. The CDR3 bases are TGTGCCTCCCGCGATGCAGGCACTAATGAAAAACTGTTTTTT.

The rearrangement joins TRBV30 to TRBJ1-5, with TRBD1 identical over 10 bases. The V segment lost 0 bases and the J segment 2 bases; nucleotides outside the gene matches: 4. This CDR3 has 16 residues. The germline CDR1 and CDR2 sequences are GTSNPN and SVGIG (reference sequence). The CDR3 here is CAWSVPGTGGNQPQHF. The CDR3 DNA reads TGTGCCTGGAGTGTACCCGGGACAGGGGGCAATCAGCCCCAGCATTTT. The full variable domain, with the rest looked up from reference TRBV30 and TRBJ1-5, is SQTIHQWPATLVQPVGSPLSLECTVEGTSNPNLYWYRQAAGRGLQLLFYSVGIGQISSEVPQNLSASRPQDRQFILSSKKLLLSDSGFYLCAWSVPGTGGNQPQHFGDGTRLSIL.